These 32 T cell receptor beta chains came from one sample sequenced in a study of cytomegalovirus exposure and HLA in healthy donors. Amplification used 60 Vbeta primers and 13 Jbeta primers. Only in-frame clones appear in the TCRdb table, and some are missing; sequencing was by immunoSEQ multiplex PCR. The repertoire holds some 200,000 clones, with 75% to 90% as singletons. Material: PBMCs. These receptors were obtained from a woman younger than 30 in good health and CMV-seronegative.

V is TRBV14 and J is TRBJ2-7; TRBD2 is a possible D gene (5 bases). There are 14 residues in the CDR3. Germline V CDR1 and CDR2: SGHDN, FVKESK. Trimming removed 3 bases from V and 0 bases from J, with 9 bases in between. CDR3: CASSQWRVSYEQYF. The CDR3 DNA is TGTGCCAGCAGCCAGTGGCGGGTCTCCTACGAGCAGTACTTC.

This sequence joins TRBV4-1 and TRBJ2-1, with TRBD1 as a possible D gene (5 bases). CDR3 length equals 16 residues. Germline V gene data show CDR1 as MGHRA and CDR2 as YSYEKL. The germline V and J ends were trimmed by 0 bases and 6 bases, with 15 bases remaining between them. The CDR3 nucleotides read TGCGCCAGCAGCCAAGATGTCAGGCGGACAACCAATGAGCAGTTCTTC. Amino acids: CASSQDVRRTTNEQFF.

The chain recombines TRBV7-3 with TRBJ1-1; 9 nucleotides match TRBD1. V trimming: 5 bases; J trimming: 8 bases; junction bases outside the gene matches: 9. The CDR3 is 14 amino acids. Germline CDR1 is SGHTA and CDR2 is FQGTGA. The CDR3 DNA reads as TGTGCCAGCAGCCCGGGACAGGGATTTGCGGAAGCTTTCTTT. Protein sequence: CASSPGQGFAEAFF.

This sequence joins TRBV19 and TRBJ2-7; 11 nucleotides line up with TRBD2. The CDR3 runs 13 residues. The J segment lost 6 bases and the V segment lost 5 bases, leaving 3 bases of the junction unmatched. CDR1 LNHDA and CDR2 SQIVND come from the germline V gene (reference sequence). The CDR3 region has the DNA TGTGCCAGTAGTCCCGGACTAGCGGGCGAGCAGTACTTC. Translated: CASSPGLAGEQYF.

The chain recombines TRBV18 with TRBJ2-5; a possible D gene is TRBD2 (5 bases). Germline CDR1 and CDR2: KGHSH and LQKENI. Trimming removed 2 bases at V and 7 bases at J, with 14 bases between. The CDR3 is made up of 14 amino acids. The CDR3 loop reads CASSPESGAGTQYF. DNA for the CDR3: TGTGCCAGCTCACCAGAGAGCGGAGCCGGGACCCAGTACTTC.

The genes are TRBV27 and TRBJ2-4, with 9 nucleotides matching TRBD1. V shed 0 bases, J shed 8 bases, and the junction held 8 bases outside the gene matches. CDR1 is MNHEY and CDR2 is SMNVEV in the germline V gene (reference sequence). The CDR3 consists of 16 residues. The CDR3 DNA reads TGTGCCAGCAGTTTATCCACAGGGGGCTCGGTCGACATTCAGTACTTC. Its protein is CASSLSTGGSVDIQYF.

The chain combines TRBV30 with TRBJ2-4, with D uncertain. Per germline, CDR1 GTSNPN and CDR2 SVGIG (reference sequence). Deletions cut 0 bases from V and 0 bases from J, with 3 bases between. The CDR3 spans 13 residues. CDR3 amino acids: CAWSVLAKNIQYF. CDR3 DNA: TGTGCCTGGAGTGTACTAGCCAAAAACATTCAGTACTTC.

The chain links TRBV5-1 to TRBJ2-1; 16 bases map to TRBD2. V lost 4 bases, J lost 0 bases, and 7 bases stayed unmatched. The CDR3 is 19 amino acids. The germline gives CDR1 SGHRS, CDR2 YFSETQ. In nucleotides, the CDR3 is TGCGCCAGCAGCCTATCCGGGACTAGCGGGAGGGCCTCCTACAATGAGCAGTTCTTC. It is translated as CASSLSGTSGRASYNEQFF.

The chain combines TRBV28 with TRBJ2-7, with TRBD1 matching 7 bases. The CDR3 is 15 amino acids. The germline CDR1 and CDR2 sequences are MDHEN and SYDVKM. V lost 6 bases to trimming and J lost 5 bases; unmatched junction nucleotides: 13. The CDR3 region has the DNA TGTGCCAGCAGCCAATACAGACAGGGAACAAACGAGCAGTACTTC. Its protein is CASSQYRQGTNEQYF. Filled out from reference TRBV28 and TRBJ2-7, the complete variable domain reads DVKVTQSSRYLVKRTGEKVFLECVQDMDHENMFWYRQDPGLGLRLIYFSYDVKMKEKGDIPEGYSVSREKKERFSLILESASTNQTSMYLCASSQYRQGTNEQYFGPGTRLTVT.

CDR3 nucleotides: TGCGCCAGCAGCTTCGAAGGGGCAAGCAATCAGCCCCAGCATTTT. Its translation is CASSFEGASNQPQHF. The V and J genes are TRBV5-1 and TRBJ1-5; the D gene is possibly TRBD1 (5 bases). The V end lost 2 bases, the J end lost 1 base, and 10 bases lay between the germline ends. The CDR3 is made up of 15 amino acids. Germline loops: CDR1 SGHRS, CDR2 YFSETQ.

This sequence joins TRBV2 and TRBJ1-4; 7 nucleotides align to TRBD1. Germline lookup yields CDR1 SNHLY and CDR2 FYNNEI. The CDR3 extends over 13 amino acids. The junction had 5 bases not matched to a gene; V was cut back by 6 bases and J by 7 bases. The CDR3 DNA reads TGTGCCAGCAGCCGGGACAGCGGTGAAAAACTGTTTTTT. Amino acids: CASSRDSGEKLFF.

This chain links TRBV19 with TRBJ2-1; 13 nucleotides agree with TRBD2. The CDR3 spans 16 residues. Per germline, CDR1 LNHDA and CDR2 SQIVND (reference sequence). J gave up 7 bases and V 4 bases, and 7 bases lay outside the gene matches. CDR3 nucleotides: TGTGCCAGTAGTACACTAGCGGGAGGGCCTCGTAATGAGCAGTTCTTC. Translated, it gives CASSTLAGGPRNEQFF.

The rearrangement links TRBV9 to TRBJ1-1; 7 bases fit TRBD1. This CDR3 has 14 residues. Losses at the gene ends were 4 bases for V and 2 bases for J; bases not matched to a gene: 5. In germline, CDR1 is SGDLS, CDR2 YYNGEE. CDR3 nucleotide sequence: TGTGCCAGCAGCCCCCGACAGGGTAACACTGAAGCTTTCTTT. Its translation: CASSPRQGNTEAFF.

This chain links TRBV2 with TRBJ1-3; D gene unclear. V lost 6 bases, J lost 2 bases, and 11 bases lay in between. The CDR3 runs to 14 residues. Germline V gives CDR1 SNHLY, CDR2 FYNNEI. CDR3: CASSHDIPGNTIYF. The CDR3 DNA reads TGTGCCAGCAGCCACGACATCCCTGGAAACACCATATATTTT.

The J gene is TRBJ2-1, the V gene TRBV6-5, with TRBD2 matching over 12 bases. The length of the CDR3 is 15 residues. The germline V gene has CDR1 MNHEY and CDR2 SVGAGI. Unmatched junction bases numbered 3, after V lost 4 bases and J lost 5 bases. The CDR3 here is CASSSLAGGNNEQFF. For the CDR3, the DNA is TGTGCCAGCAGTTCACTAGCGGGAGGAAACAATGAGCAGTTCTTC.

The chain has TRBV11-2 and TRBJ1-6, with D maybe TRBD1 (6 bases). The V gene lost 8 bases and the J gene lost 6 bases, with 14 bases spanning the gap. Germline loops: CDR1 SGHAT, CDR2 FQNNGV. This CDR3 is built from 14 residues. As DNA, the CDR3 is TGTGCCAGCCGGGAAGGGGGATCTAATTCACCCCTCCACTTT. Residues: CASREGGSNSPLHF.

There are a few counts of this clone. V and J are TRBV2 and TRBJ1-1, with no clear D. With 5 bases removed from V and 1 base from J, the gap between germline ends came to 8 bases. Germline assignment: CDR1 SNHLY and CDR2 FYNNEI. This CDR3 comprises 13 residues. CDR3 in amino acids: CASSSEGNTEAFF. CDR3 DNA: TGTGCCAGCAGTTCTGAGGGGAACACTGAAGCTTTCTTT.

The CDR3 reads CASSQDLRGTYNEQFF. Here the CDR3 DNA reads TGCGCCAGCAGCCAAGATCTCAGGGGTACCTACAATGAGCAGTTCTTC. The V call is TRBV4-1, the J call TRBJ2-1; maybe TRBD1 (6 bases). Germline V CDR1 and CDR2: MGHRA, YSYEKL. V dropped 0 bases and J dropped 2 bases, with 11 bases sitting between them. The CDR3 totals 16 residues.

The CDR3 loop reads CASSPTLSGTGGETTAFF. CDR3 sequence (DNA): TGTGCCAGTAGCCCGACTCTTAGTGGGACAGGGGGCGAAACGACGGCTTTCTTT. V usage is TRBV19 and J usage is TRBJ1-1, with 12 bases aligning to TRBD1. This CDR3 region has 18 residues. The V segment lost 6 bases and the J segment 11 bases; nucleotides outside the gene matches: 22. Germline V lookup: CDR1 LNHDA, CDR2 SQIVND (reference sequence).

This clone was counted a few times. The genes are TRBV2 and TRBJ2-3, with 11 bases matching TRBD2. The V segment lost 6 bases and the J segment 7 bases; nucleotides outside the gene matches: 6. Germline CDR1 and CDR2: SNHLY and FYNNEI. The CDR3 has 14 residues. The CDR3 coding sequence is TGTGCCAGCAGGAGACTAGCGGGAAAAAATACGCAGTATTTT. It translates to CASRRLAGKNTQYF.

The V call is TRBV14, the J call TRBJ2-1, with 9 positions matching TRBD1. Unmatched junction bases numbered 7, after V lost 1 base and J lost 6 bases. CDR3 length equals 16 residues. Per the germline V gene, CDR1 is SGHDN and CDR2 is FVKESK. In DNA form, the CDR3 reads TGTGCCAGCAGCCAAGTCGGGACAGGGTTTGCCAATGAGCAGTTCTTC. It codes for CASSQVGTGFANEQFF.

J is TRBJ1-3 and V is TRBV6-1, with D possibly being TRBD1 (5 bases). Trimming shortened V by 2 bases and J by 2 bases, and 10 bases separated the two germline ends. Germline V lookup: CDR1 MNHNS, CDR2 SASEGT. The CDR3 runs 15 residues. The CDR3 loop is CASSEMMTAGNTIYF. The CDR3 DNA reads TGTGCCAGCAGTGAAATGATGACAGCTGGAAACACCATATATTTT.

CDR3 nucleotides: TGTGCCAGCAGACAGGGGTGGTTCAATGAGCAGTTCTTC. This encodes CASRQGWFNEQFF. The chain is built from TRBV7-2 and TRBJ2-1, with 7 bases matching TRBD1. The trim removed 6 bases at V and 6 bases at J, leaving 5 bases unmatched. Germline CDR1 reads SGHTA; CDR2 reads FQGNSA. CDR3 length: 13 amino acids.

This sequence joins TRBV4-2 and TRBJ1-6; no reliable D call. The V gene's germline CDR1 is LGHNA and CDR2 YNFKEQ. The CDR3 runs 15 residues. The V gene lost 0 bases and the J gene lost 8 bases, with 11 bases spanning the gap. CDR3 protein: CASSQEEGRDSPLHF. The CDR3 DNA reads TGTGCCAGCAGCCAAGAGGAGGGAAGAGATTCACCCCTCCACTTT.

The J gene is TRBJ2-1, the V gene TRBV28; 8 bases are shared with TRBD2. Losses at the gene ends were 2 bases for V and 8 bases for J; bases not matched to a gene: 14. This CDR3 is 17 amino acids long. Germline values: CDR1 MDHEN, CDR2 SYDVKM. The CDR3 spells CASSLLYGGGRLDEQFF. The CDR3 DNA reads TGTGCCAGCAGTTTACTCTACGGGGGCGGGAGGTTGGATGAGCAGTTCTTC. The variable domain in full, completed from reference TRBV28 and TRBJ2-1, reads DVKVTQSSRYLVKRTGEKVFLECVQDMDHENMFWYRQDPGLGLRLIYFSYDVKMKEKGDIPEGYSVSREKKERFSLILESASTNQTSMYLCASSLLYGGGRLDEQFFGPGTRLTVL.

The chain combines TRBV18 with TRBJ2-7; 9 bases match TRBD1. The CDR3 spans 15 residues. Germline V gene sequence: CDR1 KGHSH, CDR2 LQKENI. Trimming took 0 bases from V and 3 from J; bases not matched to a gene: 3. CDR3 in amino acids: CASSPPKGQGYEQYF. The CDR3 DNA is TGTGCCAGCTCACCACCCAAGGGACAGGGCTACGAGCAGTACTTC. The full variable domain, rest sourced from reference TRBV18 and TRBJ2-7, is NAGVMQNPRHLVRRRGQEARLRCSPMKGHSHVYWYRQLPEEGLKFMVYLQKENIIDESGMPKERFSAEFPKEGPSILRIQQVVRGDSAAYFCASSPPKGQGYEQYFGPGTRLTVT.

V gene TRBV27 combines with J gene TRBJ2-5, with 9 bases fitting TRBD1. The CDR3 is 16 residues long. Germline CDR1 reads MNHEY; CDR2 reads SMNVEV (reference sequence). V was pared by 5 bases and J by 0 bases, with 7 bases of the junction left unmatched. CDR3 sequence: CASSNPGQGNQETQYF. The CDR3 DNA follows: TGTGCCAGCAGTAACCCGGGACAGGGAAACCAAGAGACCCAGTACTTC.

The chain carries TRBV6-4 and TRBJ2-1; 12 bases map to TRBD2. Trimming removed 2 bases from V and 6 bases from J; junction bases left unmatched: 2. Germline CDR1 and CDR2: MRHNA and SNTAGT. This CDR3 has 15 residues. Written as DNA, the CDR3 is TGTGCCAGCAGTGACGGGACTAGCGGGCCCAATGAGCAGTTCTTC. Its translation is CASSDGTSGPNEQFF.

CDR3 sequence reads: CASSEFATSKNEQFF. The CDR3 DNA reads TGTGCCAGCAGTGAGTTCGCTACCTCCAAGAATGAGCAGTTCTTC. This sequence joins TRBV6-4 and TRBJ2-1; D is uncertain. The V gene lost 3 bases and the J gene lost 7 bases, with 16 bases spanning the gap. The V gene's germline CDR1 is MRHNA and CDR2 SNTAGT. CDR3 size: 15 residues.

V and J are TRBV5-1 and TRBJ2-7, with D maybe TRBD2 (5 bases). V shed 5 bases and J shed 6 bases, with 18 bases lying between them. The CDR3 has 14 residues. The V gene's germline CDR1 is SGHRS and CDR2 YFSETQ. The CDR3 DNA follows: TGCGCCAGCAGATACACCAGCGGCGAGAGCGAGCAGTACTTC. It encodes CASRYTSGESEQYF.

This clone was seen more than once but under ten times. CDR3 DNA: TGTGCCTGGAGCTCACCCCCTCGACTAGCGGAGGATTCTGGGGCCAACGTCCTGACTTTC. Its translation: CAWSSPPRLAEDSGANVLTF. The chain has TRBV30 and TRBJ2-6, with 9 bases fitting TRBD2. V lost 3 bases, J lost 1 base, and 16 bases stayed unmatched. The germline V gene has CDR1 GTSNPN and CDR2 SVGIG (reference sequence). CDR3 length equals 20 residues.

The chain couples TRBV28 to TRBJ2-3; 8 nucleotides line up with TRBD2. The V segment lost 2 bases and the J segment 5 bases; nucleotides outside the gene matches: 12. Germline assignment: CDR1 MDHEN and CDR2 SYDVKM. This CDR3 comprises 17 residues. The CDR3 sequence is CASSLLRFGRAGDTQYF. The CDR3 nucleotides are TGTGCCAGCAGTTTACTCCGTTTCGGGAGGGCCGGAGATACGCAGTATTTT.